Below are 28 T cell receptor beta chains sequenced from a single sample in a study of breast tumors, draining lymph nodes, adjacent tissues. Axillary draining lymph nodes of breast cancer patients supplied the node samples. TCRdb itself ran the multiplex PCR reads through MiXCR, one entry per CDR3 protein. The sample holds roughly 130,000 distinct CDR3 sequences, about 20% seen once. Sequences were obtained from axillary lymph node tissue. The receptors come from a female donor with breast cancer. Some clones in this sample may be carry-over from other donors' samples.

With respect to this clonotype: A much larger clone lies one base from this, so it may be a read error. The rearrangement links TRBV7-7 to TRBJ2-2; D not certain. Germline-derived CDR1 and CDR2 are SSHAT and FNYEAQ (reference sequence). The CDR3 is made up of 14 amino acids. CDR3 region: CASSFDEDTGELFF. The CDR3 DNA sequence: TGTGCTAGCAGCTTCGACGAGGACACCGGGGAGCTGTTTTTT.

CDR3 bases: TGTGCCAGCCAATCAACACGTTCATATGGCAAGAACTATGGCTACACCTTC. This translates into CASQSTRSYGKNYGYTF. This sequence joins TRBV18 and TRBJ1-2; the D is unclear. The germline V gene encodes CDR1 KGHSH and CDR2 LQKENI. CDR3 length: 17 amino acids. V lost 8 bases and J lost 2, with 24 bases in between. Supplemented by reference TRBV18 and TRBJ1-2, the full variable domain reads NAGVMQNPRHLVRRRGQEARLRCSPMKGHSHVYWYRQLPEEGLKFMVYLQKENIIDESGMPKERFSAEFPKEGPSILRIQQVVRGDSAAYFCASQSTRSYGKNYGYTFGSGTRLTVV.

This clonotype was observed at least ten times. CDR3 in DNA: TGTGCCAGCAGCCAAAGACTAGCGGGAACCGGGGAGCTGTTTTTT. Protein product: CASSQRLAGTGELFF. The rearrangement joins TRBV14 to TRBJ2-2, with 11 bases fitting TRBD2. Germline-derived CDR1 and CDR2 are SGHDN and FVKESK. The CDR3 has 15 residues. V shed 2 bases, J shed 5 bases, and the junction held 1 base outside the gene matches.

This clonotype was observed a few times. This chain uses TRBV5-6 with TRBJ1-4; D uncertain. This CDR3 spans 16 amino acids. Germline loops: CDR1 SGHDT, CDR2 YYEEEE. The V gene lost 4 bases and the J gene lost 0 bases, with 13 bases spanning the gap. The CDR3 region is CASSQARLTTNEKLFF. The CDR3 bases are TGTGCCAGCAGCCAGGCAAGGCTAACAACTAATGAAAAACTGTTTTTT.

This clonotype was detected many times. J is TRBJ1-5 and V is TRBV15; D possibly corresponds to TRBD1 (5 bases). From germline, CDR1 is LNHNV and CDR2 YYDKDF (reference sequence). The V end was cut by 8 bases, the J end by 4 bases, with 12 bases between. The CDR3 extends over 13 amino acids. CDR3 amino acids: CATADKLNQPQHF. The CDR3 DNA sequence: TGTGCCACCGCGGACAAATTAAATCAGCCCCAGCATTTT.

Note on this clonotype: This likely comes from a read error, as the CDR3 has no conserved phenylalanine or tryptophan at its end. This chain links TRBV5-1 with TRBJ2-1, with a possible D match to TRBD2 (5 bases). This CDR3 is built from 14 residues. Germline V gene sequence: CDR1 SGHRS, CDR2 YFSETQ. In DNA form, the CDR3 reads TGCGCCAGCAGTTCTGCGGGCTCCTACTATGAGCAGTTCTCC. As protein: CASSSAGSYYEQFS.

The table lists this clonotype with a count of one. This chain uses TRBV18 with TRBJ2-5; 7 bases map to TRBD1. V lost 3 bases and J lost 5; bases outside the gene matches: 6. The CDR3 sequence is 14 residues long. CDR1 KGHSH and CDR2 LQKENI come from the germline V gene. The CDR3 bases are TGTGCCAGCTCACCCCGACAGGGTTACGAGACCCAGTACTTC. Residues: CASSPRQGYETQYF.

V gene TRBV5-4 combines with J gene TRBJ1-3, with no clear D. V was shortened by 4 bases and J by 0 bases, with 8 bases between the two germline ends. This CDR3 comprises 14 residues. CDR1 is SGHNT and CDR2 is YYREEE in the germline V gene (reference sequence). CDR3 DNA sequence: TGTGCCAGCAGCACGACGGGCTCTGGAAACACCATATATTTT. Translation gives CASSTTGSGNTIYF.

This clonotype was seen many times. This rearrangement joins TRBV20-1 to TRBJ1-2; tentatively, D is TRBD1 (5 bases). This CDR3 has 13 amino acids. From germline, CDR1 is DFQATT and CDR2 SNEGSKA (reference sequence). V gave up 0 bases and J gave up 6 bases, with 11 bases separating them. The CDR3 sequence: CSARDDSLHGYTF. The CDR3, as DNA: TGCAGTGCTAGAGATGACAGCCTCCATGGCTACACCTTC.

This clonotype was seen many times. A read error may account for a junction end that differs from germline. The rearrangement joins TRBV7-7 to TRBJ2-2, with TRBD1 as a possible D gene (6 bases). The CDR3 has 13 amino acids. Looked up from germline, CDR1 is SSHAT and CDR2 is FNYEAQ (reference sequence). For the CDR3, the DNA is TGTGCTAGCAGCTATGGACAGACCGGGGAGCTGTTTTTT. Translation: CASSYGQTGELFF.

This clonotype was recorded many times. The V and J genes are TRBV7-9 and TRBJ1-2; D remains ambiguous. The germline V gene has CDR1 SEHNR and CDR2 FQNEAQ (reference sequence). CDR3 length: 13 amino acids. V lost 7 bases to trimming and J lost 4 bases, with 13 bases between them. The CDR3 is CASTPVGIYGYTF. Written as DNA, the CDR3 is TGTGCCAGCACCCCTGTAGGGATCTATGGCTACACCTTC.

This clonotype was counted a few times. The chain employs TRBV5-1 and TRBJ2-2; D is possibly TRBD2 (6 bases). Trimming shortened V by 1 base and J by 2 bases, and 12 bases separated the two germline ends. The CDR3 runs 16 residues. Germline-derived CDR1 and CDR2 are SGHRS and YFSETQ. The CDR3 DNA reads TGCGCCAGCAGCTTGTACGGGAGTACAAACACCGGGGAGCTGTTTTTT. It is translated as CASSLYGSTNTGELFF.

The table lists this clonotype with many counts. This sequence joins TRBV12-3 or TRBV12-4 and TRBJ1-6; 8 bases agree with TRBD1. Trimming cost V 3 bases and J 5 bases; bases outside gene matches: 3. The CDR3 runs 15 residues. The CDR3 nucleotides are TGTGCCAGCAGTTTCCGGACAGGGCATAATTCACCCCTCCACTTT. Protein sequence: CASSFRTGHNSPLHF.

This clonotype was observed a handful of times. A read error may be the cause here, since a much bigger clone is one base away. The CDR3 end shows no conserved phenylalanine or tryptophan, and so a read error is likely. This rearrangement joins TRBV19 to TRBJ2-7, with a possible D match to TRBD1 (6 bases). Germline V gene lookup returns CDR1 LNHDA and CDR2 SQIVND (reference sequence). The length of the CDR3 is 14 residues. Deletions cut 2 bases from V and 1 base from J, with 9 bases between. Here the CDR3 reads CASSIRTDSYEQYL. As DNA, the CDR3 is TGTGCCAGTAGTATAAGGACAGATTCCTACGAGCAGTACCTC.

In this sample, this clonotype turned up many times. The V and J genes are TRBV15 and TRBJ2-3, with TRBD1 identical over 8 bases. The CDR3 loop spans 16 amino acids. Germline V gene lookup returns CDR1 LNHNV and CDR2 YYDKDF (reference sequence). J gave up 3 bases and V 6 bases, and 11 bases lay outside the gene matches. The CDR3 loop is CATSPGQGVGTDTQYF. The CDR3 nucleotides read TGTGCCACCAGTCCCGGACAGGGCGTAGGGACAGATACGCAGTATTTT.

This clonotype has at least ten counts. This sequence joins TRBV9 and TRBJ1-5; weak D call: TRBD1 (5 bases). The CDR3 spans 15 residues. Deletions cut 0 bases from V and 4 bases from J, with 11 bases between. Looked up from germline, CDR1 is SGDLS and CDR2 is YYNGEE. As DNA, the CDR3 is TGTGCCAGCAGCGTAGTGGAGACAGCAAATCAGCCCCAGCATTTT. This gives the protein CASSVVETANQPQHF.

V gene TRBV28 combines with J gene TRBJ1-2; D is uncertain. The CDR3 loop spans 16 amino acids. V was trimmed by 6 bases and J by 4 bases, leaving 21 bases between them. CDR1 is MDHEN, CDR2 SYDVKM, per germline. CDR3 nucleotide sequence: TGTGCCAGCAGCCAAAGCAGGTCACCCCGCCGCTATGGCTACACCTTC. It encodes CASSQSRSPRRYGYTF.

A few counts support this clonotype. The CDR3, as DNA: TGTGCCAGCAGCTTTTGGCAGGGCGCTGGAGCTTTCTTT. Its protein product is CASSFWQGAGAFF. V usage is TRBV7-2 and J usage is TRBJ1-1; maybe TRBD1 (5 bases). Germline V gene lookup returns CDR1 SGHTA and CDR2 FQGNSA. There are 13 residues in the CDR3. V lost 3 bases, J lost 10 bases, and 15 bases lay in between.

This clonotype has at least ten counts. This sequence joins TRBV4-2 and TRBJ2-1; no firm D call. Between the trimmed V and J ends, which lost 1 base and 10 bases, there was a span of 8 bases. Germline CDR1 is LGHNA and CDR2 is YNFKEQ. The CDR3 contains 12 residues. The CDR3 sequence is CASSQVREEQFF. The CDR3 DNA is TGTGCCAGCAGCCAAGTACGAGAGGAGCAGTTCTTC.

This clonotype was detected a few times. V is TRBV13 and J is TRBJ2-6; 7 nucleotides align to TRBD1. CDR1 is PRHDT, CDR2 FYEKMQ, per germline (reference sequence). V lost 7 bases, J lost 0 bases, and 12 bases stayed unmatched. There are 18 residues in the CDR3. Here the CDR3 reads CASKFVQGVNSGANVLTF. The CDR3 DNA reads as TGTGCCAGCAAGTTTGTTCAGGGGGTGAACTCTGGGGCCAACGTCCTGACTTTC.

This clonotype was counted ten times or more. The chain is built from TRBV9 and TRBJ1-3, with D maybe TRBD1 (6 bases). The CDR3 contains 14 residues. The germline V gene encodes CDR1 SGDLS and CDR2 YYNGEE. Trimming stripped 3 bases from V and 7 bases from J, with 14 bases between. The CDR3 region is CASSAGTLRNTIYF. The DNA for the CDR3 is TGTGCCAGCAGCGCCGGGACACTGAGGAACACCATATATTTT.

This clonotype was seen repeatedly, ten times or more. The gene calls are TRBV20-1 and TRBJ2-1; 7 bases map to TRBD2. V was clipped by 2 bases and J by 4 bases; unmatched bases: 5. Germline V CDR1 and CDR2: DFQATT, SNEGSKA (reference sequence). This CDR3 is built from 14 residues. CDR3 loop: CSARSSGEYNEQFF. The CDR3 DNA follows: TGCAGTGCTAGATCCAGCGGGGAATACAATGAGCAGTTCTTC.

This clonotype has just one count. The chain combines TRBV7-8 with TRBJ1-1; TRBD1 aligns across 7 bases. This CDR3 is 12 amino acids long. V gave up 1 base and J gave up 10 bases; unmatched junction bases: 3. Germline assignment: CDR1 SGHVS and CDR2 FQNEAQ. The CDR3 DNA follows: TGTGCCAGCAGCTTAGTTAGACAGGGAGCTTTCTTT. Protein product: CASSLVRQGAFF.

This clonotype was picked up many times. The chain combines TRBV5-1 with TRBJ1-6; weak D call: TRBD1 (6 bases). The V gene's germline CDR1 is SGHRS and CDR2 YFSETQ. V was shortened by 0 bases and J by 7 bases, with 17 bases between the two germline ends. The CDR3 length is 17 residues. This CDR3 reads CASSLATGTRDNSPLHF. In nucleotides, the CDR3 is TGCGCCAGCAGCTTGGCAACTGGGACACGGGACAATTCACCCCTCCACTTT.

This clonotype was counted at least ten times. The V gene is TRBV20-1, the J gene TRBJ2-3; 8 positions agree with TRBD2. Germline-derived CDR1 and CDR2 are DFQATT and SNEGSKA (reference sequence). CDR3 length equals 14 residues. The V gene end was trimmed by 4 bases and the J gene end by 5 bases; junction bases not matched to a gene: 8. The CDR3, as DNA: TGCAGTGCTATCCCGGGGGGGCGAGGAGATACGCAGTATTTT. This gives the protein CSAIPGGRGDTQYF.

This clonotype was counted many times. The rearrangement links TRBV27 to TRBJ2-7, with 7 nucleotides matching TRBD1. The germline V gene encodes CDR1 MNHEY and CDR2 SMNVEV (reference sequence). J gave up 3 bases and V 6 bases, and 8 bases lay outside the gene matches. The CDR3 runs 14 residues. The CDR3 here is CASSLVGQLYEQYF. In DNA, the CDR3 is TGTGCCAGCAGCCTAGTGGGACAGCTCTACGAGCAGTACTTC.

Note on this clonotype: A much larger clone lies a single base off, so this may be a read error. The chain joins TRBV19 to TRBJ1-2, with D perhaps matching TRBD1 (6 bases). CDR3 size: 15 residues. From germline, CDR1 is LNHDA and CDR2 SQIVND (reference sequence). The V and J ends lost 4 bases and 7 bases respectively, with 19 bases between them. This chain's CDR3 is CASSKGGRMTCGYTF. CDR3 DNA: TGTGCCAGTAGTAAAGGGGGACGGATGACCTGTGGCTACACCTTC.

At least ten counts were recorded for this clonotype. Here the CDR3 DNA reads TGTGCCAGCAGTCACGCGTCGCACCGCACAGATACGCAGTATTTT. Encoded protein: CASSHASHRTDTQYF. This rearrangement joins TRBV12-3 or TRBV12-4 to TRBJ2-3; unclear D gene. V shed 5 bases and J shed 1 base, with 13 bases lying between them. The CDR3 covers 15 residues.